This T cell receptor beta chain is from a study of T cell responses to AZD1222 COVID-19 vaccine. The method was immunoSEQ multiplex PCR; TCRdb's version includes in-frame clones alone and lacks a portion of them. The repertoire consists of fewer than 150,000 clones, with about 93% occurring once and the leading ten covering approximately 5%. Regarding the study as a whole: The peak T cell response came first, and repertoires were sampled only after it. Seropositivity was recorded at baseline in only a handful of AZD1222 recipients. White British people made up most donors, females outnumbered males, and clonal diversity was possibly underestimated.

Looked up from germline, CDR1 is SEHNR and CDR2 is FQNEAQ (reference sequence). The CDR3 contains 14 residues. Trimming stripped 4 bases from V and 7 bases from J, with 13 bases between. On this clone itself: Its target is unknown.

The clonotype comes from an adult in good health. The J gene is TRBJ2-2, the V gene TRBV7-9, with D uncertain. The input for sequencing was peripheral blood, taken on day 0 of AZD1222 vaccination. CDR3 region: CASSSGHIGGELFF. The CDR3 DNA reads as TGTGCCAGCAGCTCGGGCCATATCGGCGGGGAGCTGTTTTTT.